This T cell receptor beta chain was recorded in a study of blood T cell repertoires in COVID-19 (dated by TCRdb to between 2020 and 2021). Study-wide context: Samples covering the acute and convalescent phases of COVID-19 were provided by collaborators in the United States, Italy and Spain. The repertoires were released in a freely available public database meant as a resource for research on the immune response to SARS-CoV-2. A de-identified subject ID, COVID-19 status, age in years and sex were almost always included in the sample metadata. The material from the prospective study consisted of cDNA or gDNA derived from T cells, B-cell-depleted T cells, or PBMCs. Deeply sampled blood TCRbeta repertoires from subjects exposed to, actively infected with, or recovered from COVID-19 were included in the dataset. HLA class I and class II types, where available, came from metadata supplied by the sample provider rather than from assay-based typing. The samples were drawn from two sources: the first 160 participants of the ongoing ImmuneRACE study, and over 950 subjects contributed by 6 global collaborators. The research as a whole found: Clinical and demographic metadata were provided uncurated, with the amount varying by source and participant.

In the germline V gene, CDR1 corresponds to KGHSH and CDR2 to LQKENI. Cut back by 3 bases and 2 bases, the V and J ends lie 7 bases apart. The CDR3 spans 13 residues, from the cysteine through the phenylalanine. The CDR3 DNA has 39 bases and is translated from base 1. At one collaborating source in Seattle, patients were enrolled during active infection and were followed longitudinally through the course of disease. Whole blood was collected in K2EDTA tubes by collaborating institutions according to the institutions' own protocols. For TCRbeta analysis, collaborator samples were shipped as frozen whole blood, as isolated PBMCs, or as DNA extracted from either sample type. TCRbeta CDR3 regions were amplified from genomic DNA by means of the immunoSEQ Assay, a bias-controlled multiplex PCR. As for the original processing: The number of nucleated cells in each sample was estimated from the amplification of reference gene primers within the assay. Sequence reads were collapsed and filtered to measure the absolute abundance of every unique TCRbeta CDR3 rearrangement. For each sample, productive Simpson clonality was calculated as the square root of Simpson's diversity index across productive rearrangements. TCRdb provides this immuneACCESS table in a form limited to in-frame rearrangements. Some clones are lacking; in checked studies, under half of them reflect an unresolved V gene, and why the rest are absent is not known. V, J and clone size are taken as reported in that table, and D and trimming were inferred from the DNA itself. The sample includes about 48,000 clones, with approximately 84% observed a single time. Together, the top ten hold 2.6% of the sample.

Regarding this clone: The clone's antigen remains unknown. No much larger clone exists at a distance of one base, and base qualities are not known.

The source material was peripheral blood. The chain links TRBV18 with TRBJ2-5; the D gene cannot be named for sure. The TCR comes from a woman of 80 years or more with COVID-19, enrolled during active disease. CDR3 protein: CASSPLQQETQYF. The nucleotide sequence reads TGTGCCAGCTCACCTCTTCAGCAAGAGACCCAGTACTTC.